The present T cell receptor beta chain was sequenced within a study of CD8+ T cells in alopecia areata. Study details: The investigators scored severity in treated patients by the percentage of affected scalp area.

Notes on this clone: Its antigen remains unknown.

Regarding the study as a whole: Alphabeta T cells residing in normal skin are also sequenced in scalp samples. Many expanded lesional clones persisted during tofacitinib (in both scalp and blood).

Trimming took 4 bases from V and 11 from J, leaving 12 bases between them. The germline gives CDR1 SQVTM, CDR2 ANQGSEA. This CDR3 contains 11 residues. As to treatment: oral pan-JAK inhibitor, 5-10 mg twice daily. PBMCs served as the source from which CD4+ and CD8+ T cells were sorted. RNA was isolated and reverse transcribed to cDNA, the sequencing template. Sequencing used immunoSEQ multiplex PCR; TCRdb keeps in-frame clones, though not all of them. The table records approximately 140,000 clones, about 85% of them present only once. This TCR derives from a human donor with alopecia areata. Sequencing used CD8+ T cells sorted from blood, obtained at week 4, from a patient treated with tofacitinib. The rearrangement links TRBV29-1 to TRBJ2-1; weak D call: TRBD1 (5 bases). CDR3 DNA: TGCAGCGTTGTTGACAGAAACCAGCAGTTCTTC. It is translated as CSVVDRNQQFF.